The text below deals with one TCR beta chain. The entry originates in a study of control samples from healthy donors and cancer patients. This CDR3 region has 11 residues. With 2 bases removed from V and 2 bases from J, the gap between germline ends came to 0 bases. The germline V gene has CDR1 LNHDA and CDR2 SQIVND (reference sequence). The data were produced by immunoSEQ multiplex PCR, yet TCRdb's version contains in-frame clones alone and is incomplete. The table records about 160,000 clones, 96% of them present only once. The chain couples TRBV19 to TRBJ2-5; D remains unclear. Sequencing was done on a sample of blood. The clonotype was recovered from a woman aged 25 to 39 in good health. CDR3 nucleotides: TGTGCCAGTAGTATACAAGAGACCCAGTACTTC. This encodes CASSIQETQYF.